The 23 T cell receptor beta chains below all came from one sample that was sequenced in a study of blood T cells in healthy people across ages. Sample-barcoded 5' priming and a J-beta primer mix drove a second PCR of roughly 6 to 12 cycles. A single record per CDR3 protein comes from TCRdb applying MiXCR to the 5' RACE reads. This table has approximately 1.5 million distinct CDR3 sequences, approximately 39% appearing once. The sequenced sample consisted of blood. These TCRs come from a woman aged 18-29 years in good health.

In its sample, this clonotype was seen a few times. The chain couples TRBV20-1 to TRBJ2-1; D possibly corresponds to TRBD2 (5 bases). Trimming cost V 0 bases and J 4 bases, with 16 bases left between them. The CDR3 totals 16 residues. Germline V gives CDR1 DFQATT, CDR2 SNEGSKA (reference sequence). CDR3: CSARDLREGSYNEQFF. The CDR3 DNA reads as TGCAGTGCTAGAGATTTGAGAGAGGGATCTTACAATGAGCAGTTCTTC.

CDR3 sequence reads: CASSLDREPQETQYF. CDR3 bases: TGTGCCAGCAGCTTAGACAGGGAACCCCAAGAGACCCAGTACTTC. The chain is built from TRBV7-2 and TRBJ2-5, with D tentatively TRBD1 (6 bases). From germline, CDR1 is SGHTA and CDR2 FQGNSA. The CDR3 is 15 amino acids. V shed 1 base and J shed 1 base, with 10 bases lying between them. Filled out from reference TRBV7-2 and TRBJ2-5, the complete variable domain reads GAGVSQSPSNKVTEKGKDVELRCDPISGHTALYWYRQSLGQGLEFLIYFQGNSAPDKSGLPSDRFSAERTGGSVSTLTIQRTQQEDSAVYLCASSLDREPQETQYFGPGTRLLVL.

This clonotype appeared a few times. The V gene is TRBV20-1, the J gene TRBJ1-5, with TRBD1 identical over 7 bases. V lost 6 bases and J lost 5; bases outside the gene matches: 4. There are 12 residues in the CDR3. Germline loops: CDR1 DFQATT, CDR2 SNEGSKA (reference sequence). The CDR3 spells CSAFRGDQPQHF. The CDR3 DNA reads TGCAGTGCCTTCAGGGGGGATCAGCCCCAGCATTTT.

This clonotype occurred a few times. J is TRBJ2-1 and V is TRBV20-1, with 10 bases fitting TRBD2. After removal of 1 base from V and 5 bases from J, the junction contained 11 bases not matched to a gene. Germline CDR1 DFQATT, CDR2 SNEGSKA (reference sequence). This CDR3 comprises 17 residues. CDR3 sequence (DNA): TGCAGTGCTAGAGGTGGAAGCGGGAGGGCCCCCCACAATGAGCAGTTCTTC. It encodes CSARGGSGRAPHNEQFF.

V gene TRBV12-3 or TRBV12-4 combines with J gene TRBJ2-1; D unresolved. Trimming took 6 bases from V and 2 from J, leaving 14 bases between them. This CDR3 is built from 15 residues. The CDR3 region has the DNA TGTGCCAGCAGCCGTCGATACGGCGCCTACAATGAGCAGTTCTTC. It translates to CASSRRYGAYNEQFF.

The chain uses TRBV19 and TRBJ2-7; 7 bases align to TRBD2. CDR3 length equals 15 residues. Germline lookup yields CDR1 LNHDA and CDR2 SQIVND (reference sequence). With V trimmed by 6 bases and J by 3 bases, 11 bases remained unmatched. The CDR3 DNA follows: TGTGCCAGTAGCCCCTCAGGGACTACCAACTACGAGCAGTACTTC. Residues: CASSPSGTTNYEQYF.

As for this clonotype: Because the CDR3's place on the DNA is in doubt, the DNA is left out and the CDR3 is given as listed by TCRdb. CDR3 in amino acids: CASSDFGPDTQYF. This chain links TRBV2 with TRBJ2-3. In germline, CDR1 is SNHLY, CDR2 FYNNEI. The CDR3 is 13 residues long, counting both termini.

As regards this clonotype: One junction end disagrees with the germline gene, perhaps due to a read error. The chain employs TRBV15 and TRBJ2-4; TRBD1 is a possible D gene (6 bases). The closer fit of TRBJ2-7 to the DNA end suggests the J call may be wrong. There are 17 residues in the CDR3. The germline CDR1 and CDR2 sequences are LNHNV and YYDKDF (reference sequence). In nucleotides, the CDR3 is TGTACCACCAGCAGAGATCAGTTTGCCGGACAGACCTACGAGCAGTACTTC. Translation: CTTSRDQFAGQTYEQYF.

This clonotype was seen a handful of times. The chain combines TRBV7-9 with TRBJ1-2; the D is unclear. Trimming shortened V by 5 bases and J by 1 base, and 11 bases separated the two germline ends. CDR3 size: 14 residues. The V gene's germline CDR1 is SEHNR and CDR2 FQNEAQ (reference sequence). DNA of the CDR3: TGTGCCAGCAGCATACTAACAGATAACTATGGCTACACCTTC. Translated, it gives CASSILTDNYGYTF.

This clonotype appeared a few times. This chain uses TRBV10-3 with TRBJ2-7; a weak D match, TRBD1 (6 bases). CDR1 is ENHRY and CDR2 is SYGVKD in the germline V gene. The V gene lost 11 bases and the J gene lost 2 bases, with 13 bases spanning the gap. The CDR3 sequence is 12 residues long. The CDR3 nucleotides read TGTGCCTCTGGGGGCCAGACCTACGAGCAGTACTTC. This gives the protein CASGGQTYEQYF.

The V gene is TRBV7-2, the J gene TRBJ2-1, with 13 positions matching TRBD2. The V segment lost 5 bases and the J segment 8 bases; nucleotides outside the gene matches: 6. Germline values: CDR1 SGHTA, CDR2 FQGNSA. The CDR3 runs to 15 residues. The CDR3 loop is CASSRRTSGSYEQFF. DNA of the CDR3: TGTGCCAGCAGCCGCCGGACTAGCGGGAGCTATGAGCAGTTCTTC.

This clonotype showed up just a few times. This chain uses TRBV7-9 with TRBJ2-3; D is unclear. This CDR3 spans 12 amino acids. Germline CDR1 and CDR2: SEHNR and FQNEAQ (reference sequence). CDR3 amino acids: CGSSREADTQYF. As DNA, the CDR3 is TGTGGTTCGTCGCGCGAAGCAGATACGCAGTATTTT.

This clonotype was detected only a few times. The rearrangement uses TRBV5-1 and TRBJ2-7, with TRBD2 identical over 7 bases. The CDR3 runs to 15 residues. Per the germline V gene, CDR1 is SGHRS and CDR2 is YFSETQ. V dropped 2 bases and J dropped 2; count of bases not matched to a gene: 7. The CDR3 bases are TGCGCCAGCAGCTTTCAGCTAGCGGCTACCTACGAGCAGTACTTC. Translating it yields CASSFQLAATYEQYF.

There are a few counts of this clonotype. The CDR3 DNA reads TGTGCCAGCAGTGAAATGGGGGGGGGCCGCAATGAGCAGTTCTTC. It translates to CASSEMGGGRNEQFF. The V gene is TRBV2, the J gene TRBJ2-1; perhaps TRBD2 as D (7 bases). V lost 2 bases to trimming and J lost 6 bases, with 14 bases between them. The germline CDR1 and CDR2 sequences are SNHLY and FYNNEI. The CDR3 runs 15 residues.

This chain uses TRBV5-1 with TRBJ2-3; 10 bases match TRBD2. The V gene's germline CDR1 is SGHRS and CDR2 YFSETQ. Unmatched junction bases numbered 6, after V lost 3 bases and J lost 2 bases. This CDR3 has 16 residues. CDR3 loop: CASSYLAGDSTDTQYF. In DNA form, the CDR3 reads TGCGCCAGCAGCTACCTAGCGGGGGACTCCACAGATACGCAGTATTTT.

For the CDR3, the DNA is TGCGCCAGCAGTGAGACTCTGAACACCGGGGAGCTGTTTTTT. Protein sequence: CASSETLNTGELFF. This chain uses TRBV10-1 with TRBJ2-2; D gene ambiguous. Germline assignment: CDR1 WNHNN and CDR2 SYGVQD (reference sequence). Trimming cost V 2 bases and J 1 base, with 5 bases left between them. This CDR3 has 14 amino acids.

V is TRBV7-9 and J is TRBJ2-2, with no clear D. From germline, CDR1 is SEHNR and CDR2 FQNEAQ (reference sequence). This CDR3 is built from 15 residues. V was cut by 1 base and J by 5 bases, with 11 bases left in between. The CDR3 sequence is CASSLVGGVTGELFF. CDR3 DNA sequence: TGTGCCAGCAGCTTAGTTGGCGGTGTTACCGGGGAGCTGTTTTTT.

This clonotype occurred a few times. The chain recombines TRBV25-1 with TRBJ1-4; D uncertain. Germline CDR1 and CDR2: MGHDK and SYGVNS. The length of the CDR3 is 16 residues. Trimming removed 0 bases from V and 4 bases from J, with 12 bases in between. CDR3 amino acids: CASSEYSGDHNEKLFF. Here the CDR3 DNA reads TGTGCCAGCAGTGAATATAGCGGAGACCATAATGAAAAACTGTTTTTT.

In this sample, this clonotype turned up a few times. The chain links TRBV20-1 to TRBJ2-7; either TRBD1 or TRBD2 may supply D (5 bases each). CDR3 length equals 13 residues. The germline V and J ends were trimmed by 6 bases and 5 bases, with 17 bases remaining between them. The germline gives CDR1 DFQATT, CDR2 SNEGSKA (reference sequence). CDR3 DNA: TGCAGTGCACCGGGGCTAGCTGGCAACGAGCAGTACTTC. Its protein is CSAPGLAGNEQYF.

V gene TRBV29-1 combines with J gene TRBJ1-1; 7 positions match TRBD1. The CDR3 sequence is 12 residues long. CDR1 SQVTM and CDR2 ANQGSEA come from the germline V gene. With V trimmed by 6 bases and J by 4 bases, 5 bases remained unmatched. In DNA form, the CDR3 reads TGCAGCGTATCACAGGGGAGCACTGAAGCTTTCTTT. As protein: CSVSQGSTEAFF.

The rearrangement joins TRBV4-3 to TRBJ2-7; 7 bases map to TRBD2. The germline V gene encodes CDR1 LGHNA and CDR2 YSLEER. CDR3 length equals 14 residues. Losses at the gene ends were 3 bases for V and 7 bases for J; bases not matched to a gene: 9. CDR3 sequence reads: CASSQTGLHDEQYF. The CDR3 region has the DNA TGCGCCAGCAGCCAGACGGGACTACACGATGAGCAGTACTTC.

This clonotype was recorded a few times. DNA of the CDR3: TGTGCCAGCAGTTTAAACAGGGGAAGCTACACCTTC. Its translation is CASSLNRGSYTF. The V gene is TRBV27, the J gene TRBJ1-2, with 7 bases that match TRBD1. V dropped 2 bases and J dropped 9; count of bases not matched to a gene: 3. Germline loops: CDR1 MNHEY, CDR2 SMNVEV (reference sequence). The CDR3 spans 12 residues.

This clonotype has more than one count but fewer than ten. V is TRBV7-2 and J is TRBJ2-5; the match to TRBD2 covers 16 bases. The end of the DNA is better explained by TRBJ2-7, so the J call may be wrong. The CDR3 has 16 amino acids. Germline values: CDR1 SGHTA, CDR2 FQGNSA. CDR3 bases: TGTGCCAGCTGCCTGGGACTAGCGGGAGGGAGGAACGAGCAGTACTTC. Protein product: CASCLGLAGGRNEQYF.